This TCR beta chain was sequenced in a study of identical twins listed by TCRdb under 2016. In terms of the full investigation: To test whether fetal clonotypes persist, the study used deep sequencing on TCR alpha and beta repertoires from monozygotic twins, unrelated adults of various ages, and cord blood. To rule out contamination, the twin experiments were replicated at different times with different library preparation protocols.

Paper-wide results and their limitations: In monozygotic twins, out-of-frame TCR alpha sharing was systematically underestimated by recombination models, although the models agreed with sharing between unrelated individuals. In beta out-of-frame sequences, excess twin sharing was weaker, because having fewer shared sequences lowered the signal-to-noise ratio. Because the same donors could not be followed over many years, the conclusions relied on cross-sectional statistical analysis. Invariant T cells such as MAIT and iNKT could partly confound zero-insertion analyses, although diverse VJ usage argued against such confounding for most clonotypes. Abundant cord blood beta clonotypes had fewer insertions, young adult naive repertoires showed a similar but weaker trend, and memory repertoires showed no such trend. Compared with coincidental sharing between unrelated individuals, out-of-frame TCR alpha sequences shared between twins showed an excess of sequences with low generation probability.

CDR1 and CDR2, looked up from the germline V gene (reference sequence), are SEHNR and FQNEAQ. CDR3 length: 14 amino acids, cysteine to phenylalanine. The DNA shown is the 42-base CDR3, in frame from base 1. Only healthy Caucasian donors were included. Libraries were prepared through 5' RACE. Instrument on record: Illumina HiSeq 2000. A universal primer binding site was added through template switching, and the final cDNA carried a unique molecular identifier so that TCR cDNA molecules could be counted accurately. First-strand cDNA for TCR alpha and beta chains was synthesized from specific primers in the conserved constant-segment region. Each cDNA library was double barcoded, with a SMART-Mk sample barcode plus Illumina barcodes, to control for contamination. Two successive PCR steps introduced TruSeq adapter sequences along with Illumina sample barcodes. The TCR alpha and beta cDNA libraries were sequenced on the Illumina HiSeq platform using custom primers. The study's own analysis went as follows. Raw reads were processed with MiGEC to extract unique molecular identifiers, and MiXCR was used to determine CDR3 positions. Recombination models were inferred per individual with the repgenHMM and IGoR tools using an EM algorithm. Shared clonotype analysis was performed with the tcR package in R, normalizing sharing by the product of cloneset sizes. To study raw recombination without the effects of thymic and clonal selection, out-of-frame nonproductive sequences were analyzed. TCRdb trimmed the raw reads at Q25, called clones with MiXCR and kept productive beta chains. Every distinct CDR3 protein forms one entry, paired with its most common genes and DNA. These V and J calls are TCRdb output, not the study's own analysis. Recorded for this sample are 1,800,000 or so distinct CDR3 sequences; roughly a third of them occurred a single time. The ten largest clones add up to around 0.3% of the sample.

Concerning this clonotype itself: Which antigen it targets is not known. No base-level quality is on record; no much larger clone is a single base apart.

The sequence came from a newborn girl in good health. What was sequenced was cord blood. The rearrangement joined TRBV7-9 to TRBJ2-4, with TRBD2 matching 8 junction bases. The J call could be wrong; TRBJ2-7 is a better fit for the DNA end. The nucleotide sequence reads TGTGCCAGCAGCTTTCCCGGGACTAGTTACGAGCAGTACTTC. It translates as CASSFPGTSYEQYF.